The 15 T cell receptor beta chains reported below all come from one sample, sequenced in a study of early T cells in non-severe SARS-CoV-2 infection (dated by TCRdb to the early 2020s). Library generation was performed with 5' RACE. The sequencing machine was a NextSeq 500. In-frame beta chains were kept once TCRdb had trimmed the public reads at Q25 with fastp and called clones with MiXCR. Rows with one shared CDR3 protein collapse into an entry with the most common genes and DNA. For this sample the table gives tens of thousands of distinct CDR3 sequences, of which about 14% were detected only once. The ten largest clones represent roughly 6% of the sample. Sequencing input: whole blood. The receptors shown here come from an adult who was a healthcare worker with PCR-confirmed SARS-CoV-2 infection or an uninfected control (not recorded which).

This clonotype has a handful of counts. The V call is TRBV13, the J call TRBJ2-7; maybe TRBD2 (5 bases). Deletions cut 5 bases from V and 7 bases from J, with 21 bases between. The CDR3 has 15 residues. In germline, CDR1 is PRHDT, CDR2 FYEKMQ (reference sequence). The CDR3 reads CASSPRPLAPGEQYF. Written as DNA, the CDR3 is TGTGCCAGCAGCCCCAGGCCTCTAGCTCCGGGGGAGCAGTACTTC.

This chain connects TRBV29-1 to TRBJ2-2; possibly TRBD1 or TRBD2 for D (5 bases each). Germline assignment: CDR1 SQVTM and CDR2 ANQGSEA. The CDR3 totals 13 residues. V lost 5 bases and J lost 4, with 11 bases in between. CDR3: CSVWDRGTGELFF. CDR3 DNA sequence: TGCAGCGTTTGGGACCGCGGCACCGGGGAGCTGTTTTTT.

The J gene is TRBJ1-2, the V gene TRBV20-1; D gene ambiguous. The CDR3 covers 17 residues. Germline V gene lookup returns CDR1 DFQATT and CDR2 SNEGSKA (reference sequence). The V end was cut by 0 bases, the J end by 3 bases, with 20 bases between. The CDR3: CSARDWSNSRSYYGYTF. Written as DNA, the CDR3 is TGCAGTGCTAGAGATTGGAGCAACTCCCGTTCCTACTATGGCTACACCTTC.

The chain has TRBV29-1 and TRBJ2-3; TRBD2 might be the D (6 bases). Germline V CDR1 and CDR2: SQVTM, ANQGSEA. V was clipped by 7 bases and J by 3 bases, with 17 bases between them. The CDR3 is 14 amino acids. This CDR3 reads CSGVGGLGTDTQYF. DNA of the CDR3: TGCAGCGGCGTGGGGGGTCTTGGAACAGATACGCAGTATTTT.

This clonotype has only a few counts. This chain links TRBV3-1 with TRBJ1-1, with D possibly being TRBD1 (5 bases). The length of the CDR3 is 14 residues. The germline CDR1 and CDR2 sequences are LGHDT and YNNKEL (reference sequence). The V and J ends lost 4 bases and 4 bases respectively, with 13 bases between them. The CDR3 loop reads CASSPQGMGTEAFF. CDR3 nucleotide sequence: TGTGCCAGCAGCCCCCAGGGAATGGGCACTGAAGCTTTCTTT.

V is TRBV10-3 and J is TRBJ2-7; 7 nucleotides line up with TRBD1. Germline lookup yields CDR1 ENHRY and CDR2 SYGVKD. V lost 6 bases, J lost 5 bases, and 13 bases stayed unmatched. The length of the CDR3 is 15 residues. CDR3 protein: CAIRFSGGRRDEQYF. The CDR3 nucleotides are TGTGCCATCAGATTCTCAGGGGGACGAAGAGACGAGCAGTACTTC.

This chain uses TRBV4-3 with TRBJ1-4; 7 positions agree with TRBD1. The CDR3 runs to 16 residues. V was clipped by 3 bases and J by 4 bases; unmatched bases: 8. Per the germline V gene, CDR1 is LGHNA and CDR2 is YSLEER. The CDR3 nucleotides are TGCGCCAGCAGCCACGGACAGGCAGATTATAATGAAAAACTGTTTTTT. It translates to CASSHGQADYNEKLFF.

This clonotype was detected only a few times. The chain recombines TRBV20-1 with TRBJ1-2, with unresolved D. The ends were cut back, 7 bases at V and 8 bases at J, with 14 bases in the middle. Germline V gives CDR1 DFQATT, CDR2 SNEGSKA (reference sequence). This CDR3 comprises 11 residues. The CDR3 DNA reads TGCAGTGTGCGTAGTGACCGGGGCTACACCTTC. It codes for CSVRSDRGYTF.

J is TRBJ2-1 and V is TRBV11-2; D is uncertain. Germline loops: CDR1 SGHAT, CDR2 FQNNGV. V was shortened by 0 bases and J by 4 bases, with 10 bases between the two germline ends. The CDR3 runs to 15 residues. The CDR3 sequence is CASSLERTRYNEQFF. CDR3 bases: TGTGCCAGCAGCTTAGAGAGAACCAGGTACAATGAGCAGTTCTTC.

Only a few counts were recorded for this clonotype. Written as DNA, the CDR3 is TGCAGTGCGAATGGACTAGCCCACTCCTACAATGAGCAGTTCTTC. It is translated as CSANGLAHSYNEQFF. The chain has TRBV20-1 and TRBJ2-1; 8 bases match TRBD2. CDR3 size: 15 residues. Unmatched junction bases numbered 7, after V lost 6 bases and J lost 0 bases. CDR1 and CDR2 (germline): DFQATT, SNEGSKA (reference sequence).

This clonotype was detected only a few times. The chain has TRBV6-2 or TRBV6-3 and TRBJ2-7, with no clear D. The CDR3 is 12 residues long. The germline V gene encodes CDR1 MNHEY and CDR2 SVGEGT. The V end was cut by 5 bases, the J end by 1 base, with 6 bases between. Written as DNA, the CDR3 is TGTGCCAGCAGTCAGGTGTCCTACGAGCAGTACTTC. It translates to CASSQVSYEQYF.

CDR3 in amino acids: CASSPLGALYGYTF. CDR3 DNA: TGTGCCAGCAGCCCGCTCGGGGCTCTCTATGGCTACACCTTC. The V gene is TRBV7-2, the J gene TRBJ1-2; the D gene is possibly TRBD1 (5 bases). V was cut by 5 bases and J by 4 bases, with 14 bases left in between. The germline V gene encodes CDR1 SGHTA and CDR2 FQGNSA. The CDR3 contains 14 residues.

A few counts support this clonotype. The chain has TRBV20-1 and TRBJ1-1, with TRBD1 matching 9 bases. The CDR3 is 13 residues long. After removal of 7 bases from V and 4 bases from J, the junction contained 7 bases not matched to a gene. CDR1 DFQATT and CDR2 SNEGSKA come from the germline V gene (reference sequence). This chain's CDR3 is CSGHRGPGTEAFF. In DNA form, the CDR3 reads TGCAGTGGGCACAGGGGGCCCGGCACTGAAGCTTTCTTT.

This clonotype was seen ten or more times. Here the CDR3 reads CASSLAGGAYEQYF. CDR3 coding DNA: TGTGCCAGCAGCTTAGCAGGGGGCGCCTACGAGCAGTACTTC. The chain joins TRBV11-2 to TRBJ2-7; 8 bases agree with TRBD1. The CDR3 is 14 amino acids. The junction had 1 base not matched to a gene; V was cut back by 1 base and J by 2 bases. Germline CDR1 SGHAT, CDR2 FQNNGV.

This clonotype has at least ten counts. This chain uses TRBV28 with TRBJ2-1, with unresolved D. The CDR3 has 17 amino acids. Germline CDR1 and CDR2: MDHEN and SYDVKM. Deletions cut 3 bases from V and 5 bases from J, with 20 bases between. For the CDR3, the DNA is TGTGCCAGCAGTTTCCCTCTGAGCGCTACGCGGAACAATGAGCAGTTCTTC. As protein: CASSFPLSATRNNEQFF.